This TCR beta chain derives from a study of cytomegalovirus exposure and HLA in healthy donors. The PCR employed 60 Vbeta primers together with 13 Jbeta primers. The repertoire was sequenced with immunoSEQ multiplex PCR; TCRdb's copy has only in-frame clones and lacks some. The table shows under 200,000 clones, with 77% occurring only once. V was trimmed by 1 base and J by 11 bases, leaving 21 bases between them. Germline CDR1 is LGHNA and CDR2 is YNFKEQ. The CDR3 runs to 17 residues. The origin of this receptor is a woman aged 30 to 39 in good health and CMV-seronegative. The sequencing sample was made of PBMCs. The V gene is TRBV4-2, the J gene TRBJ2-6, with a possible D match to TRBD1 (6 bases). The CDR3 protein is CASSQGRGVGAQDVLTF. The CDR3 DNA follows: TGTGCCAGCAGCCAAGGAAGGGGTGTGGGGGCTCAGGACGTCCTGACTTTC.